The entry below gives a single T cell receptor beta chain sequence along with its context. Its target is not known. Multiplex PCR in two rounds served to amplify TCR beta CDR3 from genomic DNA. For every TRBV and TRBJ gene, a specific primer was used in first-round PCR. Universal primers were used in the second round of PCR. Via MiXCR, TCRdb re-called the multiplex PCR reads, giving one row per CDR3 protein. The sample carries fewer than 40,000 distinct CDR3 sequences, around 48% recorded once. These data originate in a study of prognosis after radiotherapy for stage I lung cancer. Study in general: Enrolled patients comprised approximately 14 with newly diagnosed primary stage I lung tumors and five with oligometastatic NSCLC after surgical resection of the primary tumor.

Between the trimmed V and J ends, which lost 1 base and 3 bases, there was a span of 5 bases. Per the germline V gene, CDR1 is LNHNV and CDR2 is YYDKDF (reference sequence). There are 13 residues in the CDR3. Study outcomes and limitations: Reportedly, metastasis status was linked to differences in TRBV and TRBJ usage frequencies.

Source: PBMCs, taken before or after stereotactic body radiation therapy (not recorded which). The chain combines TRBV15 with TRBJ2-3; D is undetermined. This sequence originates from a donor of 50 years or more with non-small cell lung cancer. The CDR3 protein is CATSRVLTDTQYF. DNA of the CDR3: TGTGCCACCAGCAGAGTTCTGACAGATACGCAGTATTTT.